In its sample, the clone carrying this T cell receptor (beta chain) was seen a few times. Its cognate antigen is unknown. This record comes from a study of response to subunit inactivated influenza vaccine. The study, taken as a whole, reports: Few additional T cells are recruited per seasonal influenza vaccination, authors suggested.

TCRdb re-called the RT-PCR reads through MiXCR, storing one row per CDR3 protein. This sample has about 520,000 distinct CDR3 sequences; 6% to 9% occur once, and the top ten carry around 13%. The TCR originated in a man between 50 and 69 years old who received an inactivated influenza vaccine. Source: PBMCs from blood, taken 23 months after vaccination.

The CDR3 DNA sequence: TGTGCCAGCAGTCACTGGGGGTCCAGAGAGACCCAGTACTTC. Translated, it gives CASSHWGSRETQYF. The chain combines TRBV28 with TRBJ2-5; TRBD1 or TRBD2 may be the D gene (5 bases each). Trimming removed 5 bases from V and 4 bases from J, with 14 bases in between. Germline V gene lookup returns CDR1 MDHEN and CDR2 SYDVKM. The CDR3 length is 14 residues.